One sample yielded the 17 T cell receptor beta chains listed below, sequenced in a study of blood T cell repertoires in COVID-19 (dated by TCRdb to the early 2020s). Receptor libraries were prepared by the immunoSEQ multiplex PCR assay. TCRdb re-hosts the immuneACCESS table, in-frame sequences only. Its copies lack some clones; in the studies checked, an unresolved V gene accounts for under half of them, and the cause for the rest is not known. This sample gives 150,000 to 200,000 clones in total; more than 85% of them show up just once. Of the sample, 0.95% to 1.5% falls within the top ten clones. What was sequenced was PBMCs or T cells enriched from blood (not recorded which). These receptor sequences come from a human donor with acute COVID-19. The donor label of this sample is uncertain.

The genes are TRBV27 and TRBJ1-6; possible D gene TRBD1, 5 bases. CDR3 length: 15 amino acids. CDR1 and CDR2 from the germline V gene are MNHEY and SMNVEV (reference sequence). The germline V and J ends were trimmed by 0 bases and 7 bases, with 10 bases remaining between them. In DNA, the CDR3 is TGTGCCAGCAGTTTATCGCAGGGTGCGAATTCACCCCTCCACTTT. This translates into CASSLSQGANSPLHF.

This rearrangement joins TRBV10-3 to TRBJ2-1, with D possibly being TRBD1 (6 bases). The CDR3 is made up of 17 amino acids. The V gene lost 1 base and the J gene lost 3 bases, with 16 bases spanning the gap. Germline lookup yields CDR1 ENHRY and CDR2 SYGVKD. The CDR3 loop is CAISEFRPGQDYNEQFF. CDR3 DNA sequence: TGTGCCATCAGTGAGTTCAGACCGGGACAAGACTACAATGAGCAGTTCTTC.

This CDR3 is CAWSSGTDTQYF. CDR3 nucleotides: TGTGCCTGGAGTAGCGGGACTGATACGCAGTATTTT. The rearrangement joins TRBV30 to TRBJ2-3; TRBD2 aligns across 7 bases. This CDR3 has 12 amino acids. Germline loops: CDR1 GTSNPN, CDR2 SVGIG (reference sequence). The ends lost 2 bases at V and 6 bases at J; junction bases unmatched: 2.

The genes are TRBV30 and TRBJ1-1; D ambiguous. The CDR3 has 10 amino acids. Looked up from germline, CDR1 is GTSNPN and CDR2 is SVGIG (reference sequence). CDR3 region: CGGDYTEAFF. The CDR3 nucleotides are TGTGGGGGAGATTACACTGAAGCTTTCTTT.

The rearrangement links TRBV7-2 to TRBJ2-5, with 7 bases lining up with TRBD2. Unmatched junction bases numbered 15, after V lost 5 bases and J lost 12 bases. Per the germline V gene, CDR1 is SGHTA and CDR2 is FQGNSA. The CDR3 length is 14 residues. In DNA, the CDR3 is TGTGCCAGCAGCCCCCGGGGGGTGGGGGAAGCGAAGTACTTC. Its protein is CASSPRGVGEAKYF.

The rearrangement uses TRBV19 and TRBJ1-2; no firm D call. Germline V gene data show CDR1 as LNHDA and CDR2 as SQIVND (reference sequence). This CDR3 region has 14 residues. Between the trimmed V and J ends, which lost 4 bases and 4 bases, there was a span of 13 bases. For the CDR3, the DNA is TGTGCCAGTAGTAATAGTCCAGGACTCTATGGCTACACCTTC. Its translation is CASSNSPGLYGYTF.

This chain's CDR3 is CAAGGTGPAEQYF. In DNA, the CDR3 is TGTGCCGCCGGCGGGACAGGCCCTGCCGAGCAGTACTTC. V gene TRBV6-5 combines with J gene TRBJ2-7; 8 bases are shared with TRBD1. This CDR3 contains 13 residues. Trimming removed 11 bases from V and 6 bases from J; junction bases left unmatched: 12. Per germline, CDR1 MNHEY and CDR2 SVGAGI.

The V gene is TRBV5-5, the J gene TRBJ2-1; D ambiguous. This CDR3 contains 13 residues. Trimming shortened V by 3 bases and J by 0 bases, and 4 bases separated the two germline ends. Germline CDR1 is SGHKS and CDR2 is YYEKEE (reference sequence). CDR3 DNA sequence: TGTGCCAGCAGCTCTAGCTCCTACAATGAGCAGTTCTTC. Residues: CASSSSSYNEQFF.

The chain couples TRBV24-1 to TRBJ2-3; perhaps TRBD1 as D (5 bases). This CDR3 has 15 residues. Germline V gene data show CDR1 as KGHDR and CDR2 as SFDVKD. V was pared by 5 bases and J by 1 base, with 12 bases between. CDR3 sequence reads: CATSVSKGRTDTQYF. The DNA of the CDR3 is TGTGCCACCAGTGTAAGCAAGGGGCGCACAGATACGCAGTATTTT.

This sequence joins TRBV11-2 and TRBJ2-7; tentative D call: TRBD1 (7 bases). V was cut by 4 bases and J by 0 bases, with 25 bases left in between. This CDR3 has 19 amino acids. Per germline, CDR1 SGHAT and CDR2 FQNNGV. CDR3 residues: CASSSGGGLGTGDSYEQYF. CDR3 coding DNA: TGTGCCAGCAGCTCCGGAGGGGGCCTGGGAACCGGCGACTCCTACGAGCAGTACTTC.

This clone was detected only a few times. The chain is built from TRBV27 and TRBJ2-7; D call uncertain. Trimming took 3 bases from V and 1 from J, leaving 7 bases between them. The CDR3 length is 13 residues. CDR1 is MNHEY, CDR2 SMNVEV, per germline (reference sequence). CDR3 in amino acids: CASSFRWSYEQYF. CDR3 coding DNA: TGTGCCAGCAGTTTCAGGTGGTCCTACGAGCAGTACTTC.

This chain joins TRBV5-1 and TRBJ1-2; weak D call: TRBD1 (6 bases). This CDR3 has 16 residues. Germline V gene sequence: CDR1 SGHRS, CDR2 YFSETQ. V was pared by 4 bases and J by 3 bases, with 19 bases between. CDR3: CASSDRQAPSDYGYTF. CDR3 DNA sequence: TGCGCCAGCAGCGACCGACAGGCTCCCAGTGACTATGGCTACACCTTC.

J is TRBJ2-3 and V is TRBV7-2, with 11 bases that match TRBD2. Trimming removed 1 base from V and 4 bases from J; junction bases left unmatched: 7. This CDR3 has 17 residues. Germline lookup yields CDR1 SGHTA and CDR2 FQGNSA. The CDR3 reads CASSLGLAGGGADTQYF. The CDR3 nucleotides read TGTGCCAGCAGCTTAGGGCTAGCGGGGGGCGGAGCAGATACGCAGTATTTT.

This clone was detected only once. The rearrangement links TRBV19 to TRBJ2-3; 7 nucleotides agree with TRBD1. The trim removed 5 bases at V and 3 bases at J, leaving 5 bases unmatched. CDR1 LNHDA and CDR2 SQIVND come from the germline V gene (reference sequence). CDR3 size: 14 residues. The CDR3 bases are TGTGCCAGTAGTGTGGGACAGACAACAGATACGCAGTATTTT. It is translated as CASSVGQTTDTQYF.

This rearrangement joins TRBV30 to TRBJ2-1; TRBD2 matches 8 bases. This CDR3 spans 15 amino acids. CDR1 GTSNPN and CDR2 SVGIG come from the germline V gene (reference sequence). V trimming: 2 bases; J trimming: 4 bases; junction bases outside the gene matches: 7. The CDR3 region is CAWSWASGPYNEQFF. CDR3 nucleotide sequence: TGTGCCTGGAGTTGGGCTAGCGGGCCTTACAATGAGCAGTTCTTC.

The chain carries TRBV6-1 and TRBJ1-2, with a weak D call TRBD1 (5 bases). V lost 1 base, J lost 3 bases, and 6 bases lay in between. The CDR3 extends over 13 amino acids. From germline, CDR1 is MNHNS and CDR2 SASEGT. The CDR3 DNA follows: TGTGCCAGCAGTGAAGGGGGGGACTATGGCTACACCTTC. Translation: CASSEGGDYGYTF.

The chain recombines TRBV10-3 with TRBJ1-4; 9 nucleotides agree with TRBD1. In germline, CDR1 is ENHRY, CDR2 SYGVKD. CDR3 size: 13 residues. Trimming cost V 6 bases and J 4 bases; bases outside gene matches: 0. The CDR3 nucleotides read TGTGCCATCAGGACAGGGGGTAATGAAAAACTGTTTTTT. This translates into CAIRTGGNEKLFF.